This T cell receptor beta chain was obtained from a study of T cell responses to AZD1222 COVID-19 vaccine. About the study: Timing groups of about 4 and about 12 weeks for second doses were pooled.

Study-wide results and limits: Donor demographics were predominantly white British with a female majority; clonal diversity may be underestimated.

Germline CDR1 is SGHTA and CDR2 is FQGNSA. V lost 5 bases and J 4 bases, leaving 14 bases between the germline ends. The CDR3 loop spans 14 amino acids. Comments on this clone: The antigen remains undetermined.

Sequencing was performed with immunoSEQ multiplex PCR; in TCRdb, only in-frame clones are kept and a portion is missing. The sample shows around 100,000 clones, more than 85% of them seen only once. This chain connects TRBV7-2 to TRBJ2-5; D is perhaps TRBD1 or TRBD2 (5 bases each). The clonotype was recovered from an adult in good health. The material was peripheral blood, obtained on day 0 of AZD1222 vaccination. CDR3 coding DNA: TGTGCCAGCAGCCGGGACCTGTCCGGAGAGACCCAGTACTTC. Residues: CASSRDLSGETQYF.